The next 21 T cell receptor beta chains were all read from a single sample in a study of PD-L1 blockade in urothelial cancer. Measured with immunoSEQ multiplex PCR; TCRdb has only the in-frame clones, and not every one. The sample carries around 22,000 clones, 87% recorded once. The sample in question was PBMCs, obtained around atezolizumab (anti-PD-L1) treatment. These TCRs come from a man aged 45-65 years with urothelial cancer.

This clone was picked up one time. The CDR3 DNA sequence: TGTGCCATCAGTGAGTCTTTGCGATACAATGAGCAGTTCTTC. This sequence encodes CAISESLRYNEQFF. The gene calls are TRBV10-3 and TRBJ2-1; D is undetermined. With 0 bases removed from V and 4 bases from J, the gap between germline ends came to 7 bases. The CDR3 length is 14 residues. Looked up from germline, CDR1 is ENHRY and CDR2 is SYGVKD.

V and J are TRBV28 and TRBJ1-5; D unclear. The CDR3 is 14 amino acids. Germline loops: CDR1 MDHEN, CDR2 SYDVKM. V was trimmed by 7 bases and J by 6 bases, leaving 16 bases between them. The CDR3 DNA follows: TGTGCCAGCAACGACACGCCACGGGGTCAGCCCCAGCATTTT. Encoded protein: CASNDTPRGQPQHF.

The chain links TRBV29-1 to TRBJ2-6, with D unresolved. The germline V and J ends were trimmed by 7 bases and 4 bases, with 8 bases remaining between them. Per germline, CDR1 SQVTM and CDR2 ANQGSEA. The CDR3 length is 12 residues. CDR3 sequence reads: CSAEAGANVLTF. CDR3 bases: TGCAGCGCCGAAGCAGGGGCCAACGTCCTGACTTTC.

V is TRBV5-1 and J is TRBJ2-2; 10 bases are shared with TRBD1. The CDR3 sequence is 14 residues long. Looked up from germline, CDR1 is SGHRS and CDR2 is YFSETQ. J gave up 3 bases and V 10 bases, and 6 bases lay outside the gene matches. CDR3 bases: TGCGCCTGTTCCGGGACAGGGGACACCGGGGAGCTGTTTTTT. It specifies CACSGTGDTGELFF.

This chain uses TRBV19 with TRBJ2-7; D is perhaps TRBD1 (6 bases). CDR1 is LNHDA, CDR2 SQIVND, per germline (reference sequence). Trimming shortened V by 1 base and J by 6 bases, and 10 bases separated the two germline ends. This CDR3 spans 13 amino acids. The CDR3 protein is CASSIVGTSEQYF. In DNA, the CDR3 is TGTGCCAGTAGTATAGTAGGGACATCCGAGCAGTACTTC.

V and J are TRBV11-2 and TRBJ2-3; 9 bases fit TRBD1. V lost 5 bases, J lost 3 bases, and 12 bases stayed unmatched. The germline gives CDR1 SGHAT, CDR2 FQNNGV. The CDR3 sequence is 17 residues long. CDR3 nucleotide sequence: TGTGCCAGCAGCGACACTAGAGGACAGGGGAGTACAGATACGCAGTATTTT. It translates to CASSDTRGQGSTDTQYF.

This chain connects TRBV21-1 to TRBJ1-1; the listed D gene, TRBD1, was not tested against the DNA. TRBV21-1 is described as a pseudogene. This CDR3 region has 13 residues. CDR3 bases: TGTGCCAGCACCCAGGGGAATAACACTGAAGCTTTCTTT. It translates to CASTQGNNTEAFF.

The chain recombines TRBV19 with TRBJ2-7; D remains unclear. In germline, CDR1 is LNHDA, CDR2 SQIVND (reference sequence). V gave up 1 base and J gave up 3 bases, with 7 bases separating them. The CDR3 sequence is 13 residues long. The CDR3 DNA reads as TGTGCCAGTAGTATAGTATCCGGCTACGAGCAGTACTTC. Amino acid sequence: CASSIVSGYEQYF.

The chain carries TRBV15 and TRBJ2-1, with 9 bases fitting TRBD1. V was pared by 0 bases and J by 10 bases, with 7 bases of the junction left unmatched. Germline CDR1 is LNHNV and CDR2 is YYDKDF (reference sequence). This CDR3 spans 15 amino acids. The CDR3 sequence: CATSRELGQGAEQFF. The CDR3 DNA follows: TGTGCCACCAGCAGAGAATTGGGACAGGGTGCGGAGCAGTTCTTC.

The chain couples TRBV5-3 to TRBJ2-7, with TRBD2 matching 7 bases. TRBV5-3 is placed among ORFs of uncertain function. Trimming removed 4 bases from V and 2 bases from J; junction bases left unmatched: 0. The CDR3 is made up of 12 amino acids. CDR3 in amino acids: CARSRGAYEQYF. The CDR3 DNA sequence: TGTGCCAGAAGCCGGGGGGCCTACGAGCAGTACTTC.

The rearrangement joins TRBV15 to TRBJ2-5, with no clear D. The J call may be mistaken, given a closer DNA end match to TRBJ2-7. Germline loops: CDR1 LNHNV, CDR2 YYDKDF (reference sequence). The CDR3 has 14 amino acids. The CDR3 sequence is CATSRVRTSYEQYF. CDR3 bases: TGTGCCACCAGCAGAGTACGTACTTCCTACGAGCAGTACTTC.

V usage is TRBV7-9 and J usage is TRBJ1-3, with D perhaps matching TRBD1 (5 bases). V lost 2 bases and J lost 4, with 12 bases in between. In germline, CDR1 is SEHNR, CDR2 FQNEAQ (reference sequence). The CDR3 runs to 15 residues. Here the CDR3 DNA reads TGTGCCAGCAGCTTATGGGGGGTTCGGGGAAACACCATATATTTT. As protein: CASSLWGVRGNTIYF.

This chain connects TRBV9 to TRBJ2-5; TRBD1 matches 8 bases. V lost 0 bases to trimming and J lost 5 bases; unmatched junction nucleotides: 12. This CDR3 region has 17 residues. Looked up from germline, CDR1 is SGDLS and CDR2 is YYNGEE. The CDR3 protein is CASSVVAGGYMTETQYF. In DNA form, the CDR3 reads TGTGCCAGCAGCGTAGTGGCAGGGGGCTATATGACGGAGACCCAGTACTTC. Combining the CDR3 with reference TRBV9 and TRBJ2-5 gives the whole variable domain DSGVTQTPKHLITATGQRVTLRCSPRSGDLSVYWYQQSLDQGLQFLIQYYNGEERAKGNILERFSAQQFPDLHSELNLSSLELGDSALYFCASSVVAGGYMTETQYFGPGTRLLVL.

The genes are TRBV7-9 and TRBJ2-1; 9 positions match TRBD1. The junction had 11 bases not matched to a gene; V was cut back by 3 bases and J by 8 bases. Germline V gene sequence: CDR1 SEHNR, CDR2 FQNEAQ (reference sequence). The CDR3 length is 16 residues. The CDR3 DNA reads as TGTGCCAGCAGCTTGTCTACCGGGACAGGGTGGTATGAGCAGTTCTTC. This sequence encodes CASSLSTGTGWYEQFF.

The chain links TRBV9 to TRBJ2-1; 7 bases map to TRBD2. Trimming cost V 0 bases and J 1 base; bases outside gene matches: 10. Germline V gene sequence: CDR1 SGDLS, CDR2 YYNGEE. The CDR3 loop spans 18 amino acids. Here the CDR3 DNA reads TGTGCCAGCAGCGTAGATCCCTCTAGCGGCAGTTCCTACAATGAGCAGTTCTTC. This sequence encodes CASSVDPSSGSSYNEQFF. The whole variable domain, filled in from reference TRBV9 and TRBJ2-1, reads DSGVTQTPKHLITATGQRVTLRCSPRSGDLSVYWYQQSLDQGLQFLIQYYNGEERAKGNILERFSAQQFPDLHSELNLSSLELGDSALYFCASSVDPSSGSSYNEQFFGPGTRLTVL.

This clone was recorded a few times. The chain couples TRBV6-1 to TRBJ1-2; possible D gene TRBD1, 5 bases. V gave up 7 bases and J gave up 2 bases, with 11 bases separating them. CDR1 and CDR2 (germline): MNHNS, SASEGT. The CDR3 is made up of 13 amino acids. The CDR3 bases are TGTGCCAGCACCGTCGGGGGGAACTATGGCTACACCTTC. It specifies CASTVGGNYGYTF.

This rearrangement joins TRBV30 to TRBJ2-5; D possibly corresponds to TRBD1 (6 bases). This CDR3 has 14 residues. Germline-derived CDR1 and CDR2 are GTSNPN and SVGIG (reference sequence). V was clipped by 3 bases and J by 4 bases, with 15 bases between them. The CDR3: CAWRVTGGRETQYF. The CDR3 nucleotides are TGTGCCTGGAGAGTGACAGGCGGTAGAGAGACCCAGTACTTC.

J is TRBJ2-1 and V is TRBV9; 12 bases agree with TRBD2. V was pared by 0 bases and J by 12 bases, with 7 bases of the junction left unmatched. The CDR3 is 15 residues long. The germline gives CDR1 SGDLS, CDR2 YYNGEE. CDR3 DNA: TGTGCCAGCAGCGTAGAAGGACTAGCGGGAAGAAGGCAGTTCTTC. This encodes CASSVEGLAGRRQFF. The variable domain in full, with the rest retrieved from reference TRBV9 and TRBJ2-1, is DSGVTQTPKHLITATGQRVTLRCSPRSGDLSVYWYQQSLDQGLQFLIQYYNGEERAKGNILERFSAQQFPDLHSELNLSSLELGDSALYFCASSVEGLAGRRQFFGPGTRLTVL.

The V call is TRBV2, the J call TRBJ2-1; D not resolved. This CDR3 contains 14 residues. CDR1 and CDR2 from the germline V gene are SNHLY and FYNNEI. V was trimmed by 7 bases and J by 7 bases, leaving 17 bases between them. CDR3 nucleotide sequence: TGTGCCAGCATGGTCATTGCAGGTTGGAATGAGCAGTTCTTC. Protein: CASMVIAGWNEQFF.

The J gene is TRBJ2-7, the V gene TRBV18; no definite D call. V was cut by 2 bases and J by 0 bases, with 8 bases left in between. Germline V gene lookup returns CDR1 KGHSH and CDR2 LQKENI. This CDR3 is 14 amino acids long. The CDR3 here is CASSPSVSSYEQYF. In DNA form, the CDR3 reads TGTGCCAGCTCACCATCGGTTAGCTCCTACGAGCAGTACTTC.

This clone appeared once. The rearrangement uses TRBV27 and TRBJ2-7; 7 bases line up with TRBD2. The CDR3 runs to 15 residues. V lost 8 bases and J lost 1; bases outside the gene matches: 11. The V gene's germline CDR1 is MNHEY and CDR2 SMNVEV (reference sequence). The CDR3 loop reads CASGPGGLLSYEQYF. The DNA for the CDR3 is TGTGCCAGCGGCCCGGGGGGACTCCTTTCCTACGAGCAGTACTTC.